The 7 T cell receptor beta chains given below trace back to one sample, sequenced in a study of tumor and adjacent non-tumor tissue in lung cancer. TCRbeta libraries were built with three rounds of nested PCR, modified from ARM-PCR. TCRdb recomputed calls from the multiplex PCR reads with MiXCR, one row per CDR3 protein. Of some 90,000 distinct CDR3 sequences in the sample, about 61% were seen once. No cell sorting was done before RNA was extracted from the tissue. Sequenced sample: lung tumor tissue. These receptors all come from a man between 70 and 80 years old with non-small cell lung cancer.

This clonotype was recorded at least ten times. The chain carries TRBV6-5 and TRBJ2-2; D might be TRBD2 (6 bases). Germline V lookup: CDR1 MNHEY, CDR2 SVGAGI. The CDR3 is made up of 14 amino acids. With 6 bases removed from V and 2 bases from J, the gap between germline ends came to 10 bases. The CDR3: CASRTGTNTGELFF. The CDR3 DNA is TGTGCCAGCAGGACCGGGACTAACACCGGGGAGCTGTTTTTT.

The chain is built from TRBV10-2 and TRBJ1-5; the D is unclear. The V gene lost 2 bases and the J gene lost 10 bases, with 15 bases spanning the gap. CDR3 length: 14 amino acids. Per germline, CDR1 WSHSY and CDR2 SAAADI. CDR3 DNA: TGCGCCAGCAGTGAGATACAGAGCATTCACCCCCAGCATTTT. As protein: CASSEIQSIHPQHF.

The chain is built from TRBV20-1 and TRBJ2-1; D unclear. In germline, CDR1 is DFQATT, CDR2 SNEGSKA (reference sequence). CDR3 length: 15 residues. V lost 5 bases and J lost 4, with 18 bases in between. CDR3 sequence reads: CSAQRQAQTYNEQFF. In DNA form, the CDR3 reads TGCAGTGCTCAAAGACAAGCCCAAACTTACAATGAGCAGTTCTTC.

Note on this clonotype: One base away lies a much larger clone, so this may be a sequencing read error. This chain links TRBV5-1 with TRBJ2-7; TRBD1 might be the D (5 bases). V was shortened by 0 bases and J by 5 bases, with 15 bases between the two germline ends. Looked up from germline, CDR1 is SGHRS and CDR2 is YFSETQ. This CDR3 has 15 residues. CDR3 in amino acids: CASSLVGRDWDEQYF. The CDR3 DNA is TGCGCCAGCAGCTTGGTAGGCAGGGATTGGGACGAGCAGTACTTC.

Turning to this clonotype: A junction end diverges from the germline sequence, so it may reflect a read error. This chain links TRBV20-1 with TRBJ2-1; perhaps TRBD1 as D (6 bases). CDR3 length equals 15 residues. CDR1 is DFQATT and CDR2 is SNEGSKA in the germline V gene (reference sequence). Here the CDR3 reads CCARDRDEGTREQFF. In DNA form, the CDR3 reads TGCTGTGCTAGAGACCGGGACGAGGGGACACGTGAGCAGTTCTTC.

In its sample, this clonotype was seen a few times. The CDR3 DNA follows: TGCGCCAGCAGCAGTGCGGGGTACGGGGAGCTGTTTTTT. Translated, it gives CASSSAGYGELFF. The genes are TRBV5-1 and TRBJ2-2; tentatively, D is TRBD2 (6 bases). Trimming removed 4 bases at V and 7 bases at J, with 11 bases between. This CDR3 contains 13 residues. Germline CDR1 is SGHRS and CDR2 is YFSETQ.

V and J are TRBV12-3 or TRBV12-4 and TRBJ2-1, with D hard to call. Between the trimmed V and J ends, which lost 3 bases and 8 bases, there was a span of 8 bases. CDR3 length: 12 amino acids. The CDR3 loop is CASSFEGYEQFF. For the CDR3, the DNA is TGTGCCAGCAGTTTCGAAGGGTATGAGCAGTTCTTC.